This T cell receptor beta chain was profiled in a study of T cells in Graves' hyperthyroidism and ophthalmopathy (dated by TCRdb to between 2017 and 2020). Context from the whole study: Peripheral blood was collected at initial diagnosis, before any treatment. Whether ophthalmopathy could be predicted prospectively was tested in an independent validation cohort made up of 18 to 20 hyperthyroidism patients plus 17 patients who later progressed to ophthalmopathy. To identify TCR V-J signatures that set the groups apart, the researchers used a discovery cohort of approximately 98 patients, made up of under 50 with Graves' ophthalmopathy and around 58 with stable Graves' hyperthyroidism. After sampling, hyperthyroidism patients received methimazole starting at 30 mg daily, and ophthalmopathy patients received high-dose intravenous methylprednisolone. According to the paper, TCR Vbeta CDR3 sequencing was carried out on more than 120 peripheral blood samples, which came from fewer than 50 ophthalmopathy, some 73 hyperthyroidism and approximately 17 progressor patients. The roughly 99 discovery patients were divided at random into training and test sets in a 7:3 ratio. Thyroid tissue and blood T-cell repertoires from about 6 Graves' hyperthyroidism patients were also compared in the study. On the study overall, not on this receptor specifically: No statistical method was used to fix the sample size in advance, and group allocation was not hidden from the investigators. In cross-validation, a model built on a 13 V-J signature told ophthalmopathy apart from stable hyperthyroidism with 85% to 90% sensitivity and roughly 82% specificity, and in testing the same model reached 80%/75%. Most expanded thyroid clonotypes (frequency above 0.001) were also detected in blood, suggesting blood repertoires may reflect thyroid immune responses. In validation, progression to ophthalmopathy was predicted by the model with 70% to 71% sensitivity and 72% to 85% specificity, a median of about 6 months before onset.

Including cysteine and phenylalanine, the CDR3 has 15 amino acids. The only DNA kept is the CDR3, 45 bases in frame from the first base. V is pruned by 11 bases and J by 1 base, leaving 8 bases of the junction without a gene match. CDR1 and CDR2, per the germline V gene, are MNHNS and SASEGT. Worth noting for this clonotype: The antigen it recognizes is unknown. No base quality information exists; no much larger clone differs at one position.

Amplification of TCR beta CDR3 regions was carried out from RNA transcripts. The first round of RT-PCR for the TCR CDR3 was performed with the HTBI primer set and the Qiagen OneStep RT-PCR kit. A second multiplex PCR round built the libraries, followed by size selection and purification. Libraries were sequenced paired-end with 100 bp reads on an Illumina HiSeq2000. The original pipeline was this. SOAPnuke was used to process the raw data, with reads discarded if the reads contained adapters or uncalled bases, had a mean Phred below 15, or lacked an exact constant-primer or identifier match. High-quality paired reads were merged with COPE v1.2.5, and unique nucleotide sequences were defined as clonotypes. Clonotypes were aligned to IMGT TRBV, TRBD and TRBJ reference segments using MiTCR v1.1. The analysis included only V-J combinations with a frequency above 0.0001, which together covered roughly 99% of the repertoires. The TCS score was defined as F50 (clonal expansion) divided by E x V (chaos), with BLOSUM62-based TCRdist calculated between CDR3 peptides within each V-J. Welch's t-statistics and random forest reduced 514 V-J features to roughly 13, which were used in a naive Bayes classifier (R e1071). TCRdb reprocessing: public reads trimmed at Q25 with fastp, clones called with MiXCR, in-frame beta chains kept. Rows with a matching CDR3 protein are joined into one entry that keeps the most common DNA and genes. It is TCRdb's table, rather than the study itself, that gives the V and J calls and clone size. The sample profile shows hundreds of thousands of distinct CDR3 sequences; 14% of them were found once. The top ten constitute more than 8.5% of the sample.

Graves' hyperthyroidism was defined as stable when no progression to ophthalmopathy occurred over 18 months of follow-up. The hyperthyroidism patients were between 18 and 65 years old and newly diagnosed, with a disease duration of less than 2 months. Patients with uncontrolled infections, other autoimmune diseases, pregnancy or lactation were excluded. Diagnoses were based on clinical symptoms, serum thyroxine and TRAb, thyroid ultrasound and orbital computed tomography. PBMCs were isolated from about 9.1 ml of fresh peripheral blood by Ficoll-Paque density gradient centrifugation. Total RNA was extracted using Trizol reagent, and RNA quality was assessed on an Agilent 2100 Bioanalyzer.

The chain couples TRBV6-1 to TRBJ2-2; TRBD1 lines up with 9 middle nucleotides. Source material: blood. This clonotype originated in a woman aged 18-35 years with Graves' hyperthyroidism. The CDR3: CAAGTGTQNTGELFF. The nucleotide sequence is TGTGCCGCCGGGACAGGGACCCAGAACACCGGGGAGCTGTTTTTT.